A single sample gave rise to the 26 T cell receptor beta chains below, sequenced in a study of cytomegalovirus exposure and HLA in healthy donors. It was with 60 Vbeta and 13 Jbeta primers that the PCR ran. The protocol was immunoSEQ multiplex PCR, while the TCRdb copy is restricted to in-frame clones and leaves out a portion. The sample has 130,000 or so clones, around 73% seen once. Source material: PBMCs. These receptors all stem from a female donor in good health and CMV-seronegative.

The genes are TRBV2 and TRBJ1-4; TRBD1 matches 8 bases. The CDR3 length is 15 residues. J lost 8 bases, V lost 6 bases, and 11 bases had no gene match. CDR1 is SNHLY and CDR2 is FYNNEI in the germline V gene. CDR3 residues: CASRETDREGEKLFF. The DNA for the CDR3 is TGTGCCAGCAGGGAAACGGACAGGGAGGGAGAAAAACTGTTTTTT.

CDR3 residues: CASSLAAAGEQYF. DNA for the CDR3: TGTGCCAGCAGCTTAGCCGCGGCGGGCGAGCAGTACTTC. V usage is TRBV7-2 and J usage is TRBJ2-7, with D possibly matching TRBD2 (5 bases). Germline values: CDR1 SGHTA, CDR2 FQGNSA. V was trimmed by 0 bases and J by 6 bases, leaving 9 bases between them. The CDR3 is 13 residues long. Supplemented by reference TRBV7-2 and TRBJ2-7, the full variable domain reads GAGVSQSPSNKVTEKGKDVELRCDPISGHTALYWYRQSLGQGLEFLIYFQGNSAPDKSGLPSDRFSAERTGGSVSTLTIQRTQQEDSAVYLCASSLAAAGEQYFGPGTRLTVT.

The chain couples TRBV7-2 to TRBJ1-3; D is undetermined. This CDR3 contains 15 residues. The V end lost 1 base, the J end lost 0 bases, and 7 bases lay between the germline ends. The germline V gene encodes CDR1 SGHTA and CDR2 FQGNSA. CDR3 nucleotide sequence: TGTGCCAGCAGCTTAGTAGGGAGCTCTGGAAACACCATATATTTT. Its protein product is CASSLVGSSGNTIYF.

The chain joins TRBV11-3 to TRBJ2-1, with 13 bases aligning to TRBD2. Germline assignment: CDR1 SGHNT and CDR2 YENEEA. Unmatched junction bases numbered 7, after V lost 5 bases and J lost 9 bases. The CDR3 sequence is 15 residues long. CDR3: CASSPGLAGVSEQFF. In DNA form, the CDR3 reads TGTGCCAGCAGCCCAGGACTAGCGGGAGTCAGTGAGCAGTTCTTC.

The chain carries TRBV5-1 and TRBJ2-2; 10 bases are a match to TRBD2. From germline, CDR1 is SGHRS and CDR2 YFSETQ. Losses at the gene ends were 5 bases for V and 7 bases for J; bases not matched to a gene: 11. The CDR3 extends over 16 amino acids. The CDR3 DNA sequence: TGCGCCAGCAGTCTGGCCAGCGGGAGGGCACACGGGGAGCTGTTTTTT. Encoded protein: CASSLASGRAHGELFF.

The V call is TRBV2, the J call TRBJ2-1; D call uncertain. The V end was cut by 4 bases, the J end by 2 bases, with 9 bases between. CDR1 and CDR2 (germline): SNHLY, FYNNEI. This CDR3 contains 14 residues. The CDR3 DNA follows: TGTGCCAGCAGTGGTCAGCGCACCTACAATGAGCAGTTCTTC. As protein: CASSGQRTYNEQFF.

This sequence joins TRBV9 and TRBJ2-7; 7 positions match TRBD2. The CDR3 is 13 residues long. Germline V CDR1 and CDR2: SGDLS, YYNGEE. Trimming took 0 bases from V and 5 from J; bases not matched to a gene: 2. CDR3: CASSVAGRDEQYF. As DNA, the CDR3 is TGTGCCAGCAGCGTAGCTGGGAGGGACGAGCAGTACTTC.

J is TRBJ2-7 and V is TRBV5-1; D is undetermined. CDR1 is SGHRS and CDR2 is YFSETQ in the germline V gene. Trimming left V 0 bases short and J 3 bases short, with 10 bases between. The CDR3 length is 14 residues. In DNA form, the CDR3 reads TGCGCCAGCAGCTTGGTCCCCGGAGACTACGAGCAGTACTTC. Its translation: CASSLVPGDYEQYF.

The chain combines TRBV10-3 with TRBJ2-7, with TRBD2 identical over 9 bases. The germline gives CDR1 ENHRY, CDR2 SYGVKD. The CDR3 extends over 15 amino acids. V was pared by 0 bases and J by 5 bases, with 5 bases of the junction left unmatched. The CDR3 bases are TGTGCCATCAGTGAGTCAAGCGGGAGGCCCCACGAGCAGTACTTC. It specifies CAISESSGRPHEQYF.

The chain combines TRBV7-2 with TRBJ2-5; 9 positions agree with TRBD2. The CDR3 is 15 amino acids. The junction had 4 bases not matched to a gene; V was cut back by 1 base and J by 4 bases. Looked up from germline, CDR1 is SGHTA and CDR2 is FQGNSA. CDR3 DNA: TGTGCCAGCAGCTTAGTAGCGGGAGAGGGAGAGACCCAGTACTTC. Its protein product is CASSLVAGEGETQYF.

The chain has TRBV6-1 and TRBJ2-1, with 10 bases fitting TRBD2. CDR3 length: 14 residues. J lost 5 bases, V lost 10 bases, and 8 bases had no gene match. Germline-derived CDR1 and CDR2 are MNHNS and SASEGT. CDR3 sequence (DNA): TGTGCCACCCTAGCGGGAGTCATCGACAATGAGCAGTTCTTC. It yields the protein CATLAGVIDNEQFF.

This rearrangement joins TRBV30 to TRBJ2-1, with 9 bases that match TRBD2. Germline-derived CDR1 and CDR2 are GTSNPN and SVGIG (reference sequence). This CDR3 spans 14 amino acids. With 1 base clipped from V and 9 bases from J, the junction kept 7 bases outside the gene matches. The CDR3 DNA reads as TGTGCCTGGAGTGATGCTAGCGGGACGCTTGAGCAGTTCTTC. Its translation: CAWSDASGTLEQFF.

The V and J genes are TRBV25-1 and TRBJ2-2, with D possibly being TRBD1 (6 bases). Deletions cut 7 bases from V and 6 bases from J, with 27 bases between. Germline V gene data show CDR1 as MGHDK and CDR2 as SYGVNS. The CDR3 has 18 amino acids. CDR3 sequence reads: CASTQTKWKGGTPGELFF. The CDR3 coding sequence is TGTGCCAGCACCCAAACCAAGTGGAAAGGGGGTACGCCCGGGGAGCTGTTTTTT.

This chain links TRBV6-5 with TRBJ2-7; 8 bases map to TRBD1. The V gene's germline CDR1 is MNHEY and CDR2 SVGAGI. The CDR3 has 14 residues. V lost 6 bases, J lost 2 bases, and 6 bases stayed unmatched. The CDR3 sequence is CASSLGQAAYEQYF. The CDR3, as DNA: TGTGCCAGCAGCCTGGGACAGGCCGCCTACGAGCAGTACTTC.

With respect to this clone: The same CDR3 can be traced to other DNA sequences in this sample. The chain carries TRBV9 and TRBJ1-1; D is ambiguous. The CDR3 length is 14 residues. The V gene's germline CDR1 is SGDLS and CDR2 YYNGEE. Between the trimmed V and J ends, which lost 3 bases and 2 bases, there was a span of 11 bases. Here the CDR3 reads CASSARTDNTEAFF. The DNA of the CDR3 is TGTGCCAGCAGCGCCCGAACAGATAACACTGAAGCTTTCTTT. Full variable domain (remainder filled in from reference TRBV9 and TRBJ1-1): DSGVTQTPKHLITATGQRVTLRCSPRSGDLSVYWYQQSLDQGLQFLIQYYNGEERAKGNILERFSAQQFPDLHSELNLSSLELGDSALYFCASSARTDNTEAFFGQGTRLTVV.

The chain couples TRBV11-2 to TRBJ2-7; weak D call: TRBD1 (6 bases). The length of the CDR3 is 14 residues. CDR1 and CDR2 (germline): SGHAT, FQNNGV. The ends were cut back, 5 bases at V and 4 bases at J, with 15 bases in the middle. This chain's CDR3 is CASSGSRTAYEQYF. The CDR3 DNA follows: TGTGCCAGCAGCGGCAGCCGGACAGCTTACGAGCAGTACTTC.

The gene calls are TRBV5-3 and TRBJ2-5; 9 bases are shared with TRBD2. TRBV5-3 carries the ORF label, with uncertain function. This CDR3 spans 14 amino acids. The junction had 0 bases not matched to a gene; V was cut back by 0 bases and J by 3 bases. The CDR3 is CARSLVAGEETQYF. CDR3 DNA: TGTGCCAGAAGCTTGGTAGCGGGAGAAGAGACCCAGTACTTC.

The genes are TRBV7-8 and TRBJ1-1; possibly TRBD1 for D (6 bases). The CDR3 totals 15 residues. Germline-derived CDR1 and CDR2 are SGHVS and FQNEAQ. V shed 3 bases and J shed 6 bases, with 17 bases lying between them. The CDR3: CASSFRPWGGPEAFF. The CDR3 region has the DNA TGTGCCAGCAGCTTTCGGCCGTGGGGGGGGCCTGAAGCTTTCTTT.

This chain links TRBV2 with TRBJ2-7; D uncertain. The CDR3 has 11 residues. V dropped 5 bases and J dropped 4 bases, with 6 bases sitting between them. The V gene's germline CDR1 is SNHLY and CDR2 FYNNEI. The CDR3 loop reads CASSLEYEQYF. CDR3 sequence (DNA): TGTGCCAGCAGTCTAGAGTACGAGCAGTACTTC.

In DNA form, the CDR3 reads TGTGCCAGCAGCTTAGTCGGTACTAGGGGGGGCAATGAGCAGTTCTTC. This codes for CASSLVGTRGGNEQFF. The V and J genes are TRBV11-3 and TRBJ2-1; possible D gene TRBD2, 7 bases. Germline V gene lookup returns CDR1 SGHNT and CDR2 YENEEA. There are 16 residues in the CDR3. The V and J ends lost 1 base and 6 bases respectively, with 16 bases between them. Full variable domain (remainder filled in from reference TRBV11-3 and TRBJ2-1): EAGVVQSPRYKIIEKKQPVAFWCNPISGHNTLYWYLQNLGQGPELLIRYENEEAVDDSQLPKDRFSAERLKGVDSTLKIQPAELGDSAVYLCASSLVGTRGGNEQFFGPGTRLTVL.

About this clone: One end of the junction fails to match germline, which may point to a read error. CDR3 nucleotides: TGTGCCAGCTCACCACCCGGGGGGGGCGAAGGACTCTTC. Translated, it gives CASSPPGGGEGLF. V gene TRBV18 combines with J gene TRBJ2-7, with TRBD2 matching 8 bases. CDR1 and CDR2 from the germline V gene are KGHSH and LQKENI. The CDR3 has 13 amino acids.

The V gene is TRBV19, the J gene TRBJ2-1; unclear D gene. CDR1 LNHDA and CDR2 SQIVND come from the germline V gene (reference sequence). This CDR3 spans 14 amino acids. Trimming took 5 bases from V and 0 from J, leaving 8 bases between them. The CDR3: CASSPTSSYNEQFF. Written as DNA, the CDR3 is TGTGCCAGTAGTCCGACAAGCTCCTACAATGAGCAGTTCTTC. The whole variable domain, remainder taken from reference TRBV19 and TRBJ2-1, is DGGITQSPKYLFRKEGQNVTLSCEQNLNHDAMYWYRQDPGQGLRLIYYSQIVNDFQKGDIAEGYSVSREKKESFPLTVTSAQKNPTAFYLCASSPTSSYNEQFFGPGTRLTVL.

The chain couples TRBV5-6 to TRBJ2-1, with 7 bases matching TRBD1. The CDR3 totals 14 residues. Losses at the gene ends were 4 bases for V and 8 bases for J; bases not matched to a gene: 9. The germline gives CDR1 SGHDT, CDR2 YYEEEE. This CDR3 reads CASSGGQPRDEQFF. CDR3 nucleotides: TGTGCCAGCAGCGGGGGACAGCCCAGGGATGAGCAGTTCTTC.

V gene TRBV19 combines with J gene TRBJ2-1; TRBD2 matches 7 bases. Looked up from germline, CDR1 is LNHDA and CDR2 is SQIVND (reference sequence). The CDR3 totals 15 residues. Germline trimming cut 1 base from V and 4 bases from J; bases unmatched to any gene: 4. The CDR3, as DNA: TGTGCCAGTAGTATAGGGGGGAGGGGTTACAATGAGCAGTTCTTC. As protein: CASSIGGRGYNEQFF.

The table lists this clone with a count of one. This sequence joins TRBV10-1 and TRBJ2-3; the D is unclear. From germline, CDR1 is WNHNN and CDR2 SYGVQD (reference sequence). This CDR3 region has 14 residues. Trimming pared 2 bases from V and 4 bases from J, leaving 10 bases between. The CDR3 nucleotides are TGCGCCAGCAGTGAGAAGGCGGTGGCAGATACGCAGTATTTT. Amino acids: CASSEKAVADTQYF.

The rearrangement joins TRBV30 to TRBJ1-1; TRBD1 agrees at 8 bases. Trimming removed 0 bases from V and 6 bases from J; junction bases left unmatched: 3. The CDR3 is 13 amino acids. Germline loops: CDR1 GTSNPN, CDR2 SVGIG (reference sequence). CDR3 sequence (DNA): TGTGCCTGGAGTGTGCAGGGGGCCGCTGAAGCTTTCTTT. Its translation: CAWSVQGAAEAFF.